This entry is about one T cell receptor (beta chain). Its antigen remains unknown. The data stem from a study of T cell responses to AZD1222 COVID-19 vaccine. The CDR3 is made up of 15 amino acids. V was cut by 0 bases and J by 2 bases, with 11 bases left in between. The data were produced by immunoSEQ multiplex PCR, yet TCRdb's version contains in-frame clones alone and is incomplete. The sample has roughly 150,000 clones; roughly 90% are singletons. Regarding the study as a whole: Vaccine-associated CD4 TCRs ranged over spike, dominating at 160-218 and 743-854. Only 5 to 7 AZD1222 recipients tested seropositive at baseline. A mostly white British donor set with more females was recruited, and clonal diversity was possibly underestimated.

The TCR comes from an adult in good health. The sample consisted of peripheral blood, taken on day 0 of AZD1222 vaccination. This chain joins TRBV23-1 and TRBJ2-7; D may be TRBD2 (6 bases). TRBV23-1 is flagged as an ORF with uncertain function. DNA of the CDR3: TGCGCCAGCAGTCAATCGAGGGACTTGGCCTACGAGCAGTACTTC. Amino acids: CASSQSRDLAYEQYF.